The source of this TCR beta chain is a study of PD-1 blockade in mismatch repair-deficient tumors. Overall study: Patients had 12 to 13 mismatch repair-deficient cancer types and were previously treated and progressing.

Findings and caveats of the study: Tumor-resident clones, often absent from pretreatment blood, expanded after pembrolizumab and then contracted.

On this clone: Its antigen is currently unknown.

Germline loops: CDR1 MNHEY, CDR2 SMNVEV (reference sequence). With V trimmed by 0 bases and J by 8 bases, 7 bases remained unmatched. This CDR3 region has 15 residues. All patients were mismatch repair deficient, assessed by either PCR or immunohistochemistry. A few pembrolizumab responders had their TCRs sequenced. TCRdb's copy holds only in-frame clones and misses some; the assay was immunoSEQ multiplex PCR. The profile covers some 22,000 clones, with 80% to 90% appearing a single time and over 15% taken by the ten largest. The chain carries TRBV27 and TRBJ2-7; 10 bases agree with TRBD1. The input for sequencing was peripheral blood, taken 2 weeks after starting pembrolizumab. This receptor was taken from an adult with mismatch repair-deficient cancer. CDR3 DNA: TGTGCCAGCAGTTTATCCCATCCGGGACAGGGGAAGCAGTACTTC. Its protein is CASSLSHPGQGKQYF.